There are many counts of the clone carrying this T cell receptor (beta chain). Via MiXCR, TCRdb re-called the 5' RACE reads, giving one row per CDR3 protein. The sample carries under 50,000 distinct CDR3 sequences, about 12% recorded once. Specified time point: longitudinal time-point 2. The sample originates from a study of neurological immune-mediated disorders. This CDR3 is 15 amino acids long. The J segment lost 5 bases and the V segment lost 1 base, leaving 5 bases of the junction unmatched. Germline-derived CDR1 and CDR2 are KGHSH and LQKENI. Source material: PBMCs. The V and J genes are TRBV18 and TRBJ2-1, with 7 bases aligning to TRBD2. This clonotype was obtained from a male donor with HTLV-1-associated myelopathy (HAM/TSP). This CDR3 reads CASSPRPTSNNEQFF. CDR3 nucleotides: TGTGCCAGCTCACCACGGCCGACTAGCAACAATGAGCAGTTCTTC.